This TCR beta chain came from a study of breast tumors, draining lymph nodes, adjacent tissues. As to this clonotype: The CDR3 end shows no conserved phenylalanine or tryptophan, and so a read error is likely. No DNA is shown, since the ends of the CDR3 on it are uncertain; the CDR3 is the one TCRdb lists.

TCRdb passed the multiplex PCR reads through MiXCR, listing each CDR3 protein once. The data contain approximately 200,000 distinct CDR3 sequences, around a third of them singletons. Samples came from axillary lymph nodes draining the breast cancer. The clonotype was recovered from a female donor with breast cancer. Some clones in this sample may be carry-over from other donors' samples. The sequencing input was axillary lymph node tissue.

The CDR3: CASSTSGGTS. V usage is TRBV19 and J usage is TRBJ1-3. Ends included, the CDR3 has 10 residues. Germline V gene data show CDR1 as LNHDA and CDR2 as SQIVND (reference sequence).